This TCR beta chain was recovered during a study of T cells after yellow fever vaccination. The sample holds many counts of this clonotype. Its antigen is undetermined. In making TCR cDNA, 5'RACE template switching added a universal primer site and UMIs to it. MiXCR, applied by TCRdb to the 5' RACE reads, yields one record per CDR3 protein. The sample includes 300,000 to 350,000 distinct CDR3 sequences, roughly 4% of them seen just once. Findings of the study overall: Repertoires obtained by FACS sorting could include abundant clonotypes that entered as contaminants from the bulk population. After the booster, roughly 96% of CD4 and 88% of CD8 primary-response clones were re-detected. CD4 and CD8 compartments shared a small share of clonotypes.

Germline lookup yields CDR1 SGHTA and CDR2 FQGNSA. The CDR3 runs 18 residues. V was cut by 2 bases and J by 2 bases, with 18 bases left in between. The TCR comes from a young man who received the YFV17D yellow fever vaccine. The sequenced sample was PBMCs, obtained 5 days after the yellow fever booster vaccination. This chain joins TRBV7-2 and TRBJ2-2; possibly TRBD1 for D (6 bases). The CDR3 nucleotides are TGTGCCAGCAGCTTAACACGATCAGGGGCCCGCAACACCGGGGAGCTGTTTTTT. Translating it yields CASSLTRSGARNTGELFF. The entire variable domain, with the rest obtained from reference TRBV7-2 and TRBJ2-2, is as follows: GAGVSQSPSNKVTEKGKDVELRCDPISGHTALYWYRQSLGQGLEFLIYFQGNSAPDKSGLPSDRFSAERTGGSVSTLTIQRTQQEDSAVYLCASSLTRSGARNTGELFFGEGSRLTVL.